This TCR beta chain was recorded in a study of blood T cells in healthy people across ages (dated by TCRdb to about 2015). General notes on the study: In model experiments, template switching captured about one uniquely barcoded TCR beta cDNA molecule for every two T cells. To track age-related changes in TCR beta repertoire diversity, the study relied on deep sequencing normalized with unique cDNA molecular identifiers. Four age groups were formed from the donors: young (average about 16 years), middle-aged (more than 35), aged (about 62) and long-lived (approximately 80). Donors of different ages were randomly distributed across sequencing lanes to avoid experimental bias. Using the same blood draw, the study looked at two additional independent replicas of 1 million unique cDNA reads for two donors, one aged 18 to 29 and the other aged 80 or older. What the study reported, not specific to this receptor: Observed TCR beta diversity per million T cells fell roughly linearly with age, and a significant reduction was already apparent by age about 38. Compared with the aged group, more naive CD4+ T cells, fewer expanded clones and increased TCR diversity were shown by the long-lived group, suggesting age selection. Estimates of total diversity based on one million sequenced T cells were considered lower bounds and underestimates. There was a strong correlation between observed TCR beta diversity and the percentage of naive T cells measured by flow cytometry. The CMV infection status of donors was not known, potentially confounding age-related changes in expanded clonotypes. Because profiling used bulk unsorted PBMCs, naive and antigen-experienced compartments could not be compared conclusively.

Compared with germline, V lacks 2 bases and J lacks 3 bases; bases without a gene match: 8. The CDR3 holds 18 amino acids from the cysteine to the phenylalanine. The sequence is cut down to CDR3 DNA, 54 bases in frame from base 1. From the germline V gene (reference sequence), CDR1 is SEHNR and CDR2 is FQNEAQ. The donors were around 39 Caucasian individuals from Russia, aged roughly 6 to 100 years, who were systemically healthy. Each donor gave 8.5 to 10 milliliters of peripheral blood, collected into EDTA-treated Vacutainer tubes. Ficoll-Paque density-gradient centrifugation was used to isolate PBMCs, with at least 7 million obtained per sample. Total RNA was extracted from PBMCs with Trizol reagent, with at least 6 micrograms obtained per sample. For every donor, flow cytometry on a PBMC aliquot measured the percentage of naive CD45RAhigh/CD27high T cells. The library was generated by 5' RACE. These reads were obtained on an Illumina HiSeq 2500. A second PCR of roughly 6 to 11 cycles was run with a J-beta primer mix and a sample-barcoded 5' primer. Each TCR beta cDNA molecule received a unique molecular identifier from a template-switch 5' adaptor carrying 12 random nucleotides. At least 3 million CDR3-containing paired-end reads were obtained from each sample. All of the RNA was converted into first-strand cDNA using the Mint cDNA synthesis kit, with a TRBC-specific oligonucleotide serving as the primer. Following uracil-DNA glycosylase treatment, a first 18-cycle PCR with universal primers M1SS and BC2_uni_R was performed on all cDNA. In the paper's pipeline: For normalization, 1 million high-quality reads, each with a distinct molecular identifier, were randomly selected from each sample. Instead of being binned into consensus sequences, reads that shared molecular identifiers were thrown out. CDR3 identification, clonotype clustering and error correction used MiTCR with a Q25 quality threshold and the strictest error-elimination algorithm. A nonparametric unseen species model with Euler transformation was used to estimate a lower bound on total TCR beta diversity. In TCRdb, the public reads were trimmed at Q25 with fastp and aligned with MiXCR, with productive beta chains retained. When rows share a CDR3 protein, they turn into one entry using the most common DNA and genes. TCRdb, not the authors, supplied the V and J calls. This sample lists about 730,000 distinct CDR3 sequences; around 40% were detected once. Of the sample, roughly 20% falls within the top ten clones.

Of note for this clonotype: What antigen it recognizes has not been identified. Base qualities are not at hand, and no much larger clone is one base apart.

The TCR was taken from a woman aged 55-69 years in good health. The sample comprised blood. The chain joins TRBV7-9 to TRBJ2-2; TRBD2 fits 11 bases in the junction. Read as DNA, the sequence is TGTGCCAGCAGCTTACTAGCGGGAGGTCGCCGGGACACCGGGGAGCTGTTTTTT. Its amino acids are CASSLLAGGRRDTGELFF.